Listed here are 3 T cell receptor beta chains from one sample, sequenced in a study of CD8+CD57+ T cells in acquired aplastic anemia. CDR3 and TCR beta VDJ profiling relied on a genomic DNA template. A single record per CDR3 protein comes from TCRdb applying MiXCR to the reads. This repertoire shows 75,000 to 90,000 distinct CDR3 sequences, 40% to 50% found once; its top ten account for approximately 62%. Material for sequencing was sorted CD4+, CD8+, or CD8+CD57+ T cells (not recorded which) from PBMCs. The receptors shown here come from a human donor in good health, serving as a control.

The genes are TRBV10-3 and TRBJ2-5, with 7 bases lining up with TRBD2. The CDR3 consists of 16 residues. V trimming: 4 bases; J trimming: 1 base; junction bases outside the gene matches: 9. CDR1 and CDR2 (germline): ENHRY, SYGVKD. DNA of the CDR3: TGTGCCATCAGTGTTTCTAGCGGCGACGGCCAAGAGACCCAGTACTTC. Translation: CAISVSSGDGQETQYF.

This chain uses TRBV2 with TRBJ2-3, with 8 bases matching TRBD2. Germline trimming cut 4 bases from V and 11 bases from J; bases unmatched to any gene: 8. Germline V gene data show CDR1 as SNHLY and CDR2 as FYNNEI. The CDR3 consists of 13 residues. The CDR3 DNA reads TGTGCCAGCAGTGTGGCTAGCGGGTTAGAGCAGTATTTT. It translates to CASSVASGLEQYF.

This clonotype has ten or more counts. The gene calls are TRBV12-3 or TRBV12-4 and TRBJ2-7; a possible D gene is TRBD2 (6 bases). The CDR3 covers 12 residues. Trimming took off 1 base at V and 7 bases at J, with 8 bases between the two ends. For the CDR3, the DNA is TGTGCCAGCAGTTTAGGCCTAGCGGAGCAGTACTTC. This encodes CASSLGLAEQYF.